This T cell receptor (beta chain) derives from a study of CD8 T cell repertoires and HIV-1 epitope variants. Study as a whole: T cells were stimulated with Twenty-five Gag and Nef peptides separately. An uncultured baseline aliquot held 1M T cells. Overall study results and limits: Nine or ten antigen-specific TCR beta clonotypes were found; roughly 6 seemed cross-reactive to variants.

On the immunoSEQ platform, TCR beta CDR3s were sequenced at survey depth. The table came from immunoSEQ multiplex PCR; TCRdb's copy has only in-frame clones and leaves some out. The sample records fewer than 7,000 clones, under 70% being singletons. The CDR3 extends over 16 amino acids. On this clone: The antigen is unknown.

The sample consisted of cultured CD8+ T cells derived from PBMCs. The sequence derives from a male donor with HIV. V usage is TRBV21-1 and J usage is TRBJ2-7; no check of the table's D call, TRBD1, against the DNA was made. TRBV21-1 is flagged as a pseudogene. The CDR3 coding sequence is TGTGCCAGCAGCGCAAACCAGGGGGCTAAATTCTACGAGCAGTACTTC. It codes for CASSANQGAKFYEQYF.